Listed below are T cell receptor beta chains from one sample, sequenced in a study of identical twins. TCRdb analysed the 5' RACE reads with MiXCR anew, one entry per CDR3 protein. The data hold roughly 770,000 distinct CDR3 sequences, with 15% to 20% observed a single time. This sample also appeared in a second study, on T cells expressing NK-cell markers.

Sequenced sample: PBMCs. The source is a woman younger than 30 in good health. Each CDR3 is given with its conserved first and last residue. Each record gives: V gene, clone size, CDR3 length, J gene, D gene, CDR3 protein, CDR3 DNA. D genes are given only for firm matches. A row's size may be missing; if present it is once, few, many or a size class.

V: TRBV20-1; size: NA; length: 15; J: TRBJ2-7; D: TRBD2; CDR3: CSAFPPAGAKYEQYF; DNA: TGCAGTGCTTTCCCACCAGCGGGGGCAAAGTACGAGCAGTACTTC
V: TRBV6-2/TRBV6-3; size: NA; length: 15; J: TRBJ1-2; D: NA; CDR3: CASSYRGQVSNGYTF; DNA: TGTGCCAGCAGTTATCGCGGACAAGTCTCTAATGGCTACACCTTC
V: TRBV12-3/TRBV12-4; size: few; length: 15; J: TRBJ2-3; D: NA; CDR3: CASSLLRGSTDTQYF; DNA: TGTGCCAGCAGTTTATTGCGGGGATCCACAGATACGCAGTATTTT
V: TRBV6-2/TRBV6-3; size: NA; length: 14; J: TRBJ2-7; D: NA; CDR3: CASSWAPRAYEQYF; DNA: TGTGCCAGCAGTTGGGCCCCCAGGGCCTACGAGCAGTACTTC
V: TRBV5-1; size: NA; length: 15; J: TRBJ2-1; D: NA; CDR3: CASSLGQSSLYEQFF; DNA: TGCGCCAGCAGCTTGGGGCAGTCTAGCCTCTATGAGCAGTTCTTC
V: TRBV5-6; size: NA; length: 13; J: TRBJ2-7; D: NA; CDR3: CASSLGSRDEQYF; DNA: TGTGCCAGCAGCTTGGGTAGCCGGGACGAGCAGTACTTC
V: TRBV7-2; size: few; length: 11; J: TRBJ1-2; D: NA; CDR3: CASRRPYGYTF; DNA: TGTGCCAGCAGGCGCCCCTATGGCTACACCTTC
V: TRBV27; size: NA; length: 13; J: TRBJ2-3; D: NA; CDR3: CASSLPAGDTQYF; DNA: TGTGCCAGCAGTTTACCGGCCGGAGATACGCAGTATTTT
V: TRBV29-1; size: NA; length: 13; J: TRBJ2-2; D: NA; CDR3: CSVVAGNTGELFF; DNA: TGCAGCGTTGTCGCGGGCAACACCGGGGAGCTGTTTTTT
V: TRBV3-1; size: NA; length: 17; J: TRBJ2-7; D: TRBD1; CDR3: CASSQRGQGASSYEQYF; DNA: TGTGCCAGCAGCCAGAGGGGACAGGGGGCGAGTAGCTACGAGCAGTACTTC
V: TRBV5-5; size: few; length: 13; J: TRBJ1-5; D: NA; CDR3: CASSLTGTQPQHF; DNA: TGTGCCAGCAGCTTGACAGGGACCCAGCCCCAGCATTTT
V: TRBV13; size: NA; length: 17; J: TRBJ2-7; D: NA; CDR3: CASSFSGRTWASYEQYF; DNA: TGTGCCAGCAGCTTCTCCGGAAGGACATGGGCCTCCTACGAGCAGTACTTC
V: TRBV12-5; size: NA; length: 13; J: TRBJ2-5; D: NA; CDR3: CASGPHSSETQYF; DNA: TGTGCTAGTGGTCCCCATTCTTCCGAGACCCAGTACTTC
V: TRBV20-1; size: few; length: 16; J: TRBJ1-1; D: TRBD1; CDR3: CSASEWGTGKNTEAFF; DNA: TGCAGTGCTAGCGAGTGGGGGACAGGGAAGAACACTGAAGCTTTCTTT
V: TRBV20-1; size: few; length: 16; J: TRBJ2-3; D: NA; CDR3: CSARGPIGAPTDTQYF; DNA: TGCAGTGCTAGAGGGCCCATCGGGGCCCCCACAGATACGCAGTATTTT
V: TRBV6-5; size: few; length: 13; J: TRBJ2-1; D: NA; CDR3: CASNSPGNLEQFF; DNA: TGTGCCAGCAATTCCCCCGGGAACCTTGAGCAGTTCTTC
V: TRBV20-1; size: few; length: 16; J: TRBJ2-1; D: TRBD2; CDR3: CSAARLAGSSYNEQFF; DNA: TGCAGTGCTGCACGACTAGCGGGAAGCTCCTACAATGAGCAGTTCTTC
V: TRBV6-1; size: NA; length: 14; J: TRBJ1-2; D: NA; CDR3: CASTGDYPWGGYTF; DNA: TGTGCCAGCACCGGGGACTATCCCTGGGGTGGCTACACCTTC
V: TRBV4-3; size: NA; length: 14; J: TRBJ2-7; D: TRBD2; CDR3: CASSQETSAGEQYF; DNA: TGCGCCAGCAGCCAAGAGACTAGCGCGGGCGAGCAGTACTTC
V: TRBV7-9; size: few; length: 14; J: TRBJ2-3; D: NA; CDR3: CASSPGLVADTQYF; DNA: TGTGCCAGCAGCCCGGGCTTGGTGGCAGATACGCAGTATTTT
V: TRBV5-1; size: NA; length: 14; J: TRBJ2-1; D: NA; CDR3: CASSLADPRVEQFF; DNA: TGCGCCAGCAGCTTGGCAGACCCGAGGGTTGAGCAGTTCTTC
V: TRBV20-1; size: NA; length: 14; J: TRBJ2-7; D: TRBD2; CDR3: CSAQTSGYVYEQYF; DNA: TGCAGTGCTCAAACTAGCGGCTATGTCTACGAGCAGTACTTC
V: TRBV5-1; size: NA; length: 16; J: TRBJ2-1; D: NA; CDR3: CASSPASSSSYNEQFF; DNA: TGCGCCAGCAGCCCTGCCTCTTCCAGCTCCTACAATGAGCAGTTCTTC
V: TRBV29-1; size: many; length: 16; J: TRBJ1-1; D: NA; CDR3: CSVLPGTGFSLGEAFF; DNA: TGCAGCGTCCTCCCGGGGACGGGGTTTAGCTTAGGTGAAGCTTTCTTT
V: TRBV12-3/TRBV12-4; size: many; length: 13; J: TRBJ2-2; D: NA; CDR3: CASIPVNTGELFF; DNA: TGTGCCAGCATCCCAGTGAACACCGGGGAGCTGTTTTTT
V: TRBV9; size: NA; length: 13; J: TRBJ2-1; D: NA; CDR3: CASSVGSPNEQFF; DNA: TGTGCCAGCAGCGTGGGCAGTCCAAATGAGCAGTTCTTC
V: TRBV10-3; size: few; length: 19; J: TRBJ1-6; D: TRBD1; CDR3: CAISDKRDRGIPYNSPLHF; DNA: TGTGCCATCAGTGATAAACGGGACAGGGGGATACCCTATAATTCACCCCTCCACTTT
V: TRBV20-1; size: few; length: 14; J: TRBJ2-4; D: TRBD1; CDR3: CSAPGQQAKNIQYF; DNA: TGCAGTGCCCCGGGACAGCAAGCCAAAAACATTCAGTACTTC
V: TRBV5-1; size: NA; length: 19; J: TRBJ2-3; D: TRBD2; CDR3: CASSLTSGGPQRGTDTQYF; DNA: TGCGCCAGCAGCTTAACTAGCGGGGGACCTCAAAGGGGCACAGATACGCAGTATTTT
V: TRBV6-1; size: few; length: 15; J: TRBJ1-1; D: TRBD1; CDR3: CASRAAQGSGTEAFF; DNA: TGTGCCAGCAGGGCGGCACAGGGGTCGGGCACTGAAGCTTTCTTT
V: TRBV29-1; size: NA; length: 13; J: TRBJ2-5; D: NA; CDR3: CSVVKQPDQPEYF; DNA: TGCAGCGTTGTAAAACAGCCCGATCAGCCCGAGTACTTC
V: TRBV7-3; size: few; length: 15; J: TRBJ2-7; D: TRBD2; CDR3: CASSLTSGESYEQYF; DNA: TGTGCCAGCAGCTTGACTAGCGGGGAATCCTACGAGCAGTACTTC
V: TRBV20-1; size: few; length: 17; J: TRBJ2-1; D: TRBD2; CDR3: CSARTSGRDTTYNEQFF; DNA: TGCAGTGCCCGGACTAGCGGGAGGGACACGACCTACAATGAGCAGTTCTTC
V: TRBV5-1; size: NA; length: 15; J: TRBJ2-7; D: TRBD1; CDR3: CASSLEGQGVYEQYF; DNA: TGCGCCAGCAGCTTGGAGGGACAGGGGGTCTACGAGCAGTACTTC
V: TRBV6-5; size: few; length: 18; J: TRBJ2-1; D: NA; CDR3: CASSSVRGGSSLHNEQFF; DNA: TGTGCCAGCAGTTCCGTTCGTGGGGGTAGCTCCCTCCACAATGAGCAGTTCTTC
V: TRBV5-5; size: NA; length: 14; J: TRBJ1-2; D: NA; CDR3: CASSLSGGNYGYTF; DNA: TGTGCCAGCAGCCTGAGTGGGGGGAACTATGGCTACACCTTC
V: TRBV5-6; size: few; length: 18; J: TRBJ2-1; D: TRBD2; CDR3: CASSLEMREGRYYNEQFF; DNA: TGTGCCAGCAGCTTGGAAATGCGGGAGGGCCGATATTACAATGAGCAGTTCTTC
V: TRBV6-1; size: many; length: 12; J: TRBJ1-2; D: NA; CDR3: CASRDSLYGYTF; DNA: TGTGCCAGCAGGGATTCGCTCTATGGCTACACCTTC
V: TRBV12-3/TRBV12-4; size: many; length: 13; J: TRBJ1-3; D: NA; CDR3: CASSLGSGNTIYF; DNA: TGTGCCAGCAGCTTGGGGTCTGGAAACACCATATATTTT
V: TRBV5-1; size: few; length: 16; J: TRBJ1-1; D: NA; CDR3: CASSFERTELNTEAFF; DNA: TGCGCCAGCAGCTTTGAGCGGACCGAGTTGAACACTGAAGCTTTCTTT
V: TRBV5-6; size: NA; length: 14; J: TRBJ2-2; D: NA; CDR3: CASSPSRATGELFF; DNA: TGTGCCAGCAGCCCGTCCCGGGCCACGGGGGAGCTGTTTTTT
V: TRBV11-2; size: medium-sized; length: 16; J: TRBJ2-3; D: NA; CDR3: CASSSYRTADTDTQYF; DNA: TGTGCCAGCAGCTCCTACAGGACCGCGGACACAGATACGCAGTATTTT